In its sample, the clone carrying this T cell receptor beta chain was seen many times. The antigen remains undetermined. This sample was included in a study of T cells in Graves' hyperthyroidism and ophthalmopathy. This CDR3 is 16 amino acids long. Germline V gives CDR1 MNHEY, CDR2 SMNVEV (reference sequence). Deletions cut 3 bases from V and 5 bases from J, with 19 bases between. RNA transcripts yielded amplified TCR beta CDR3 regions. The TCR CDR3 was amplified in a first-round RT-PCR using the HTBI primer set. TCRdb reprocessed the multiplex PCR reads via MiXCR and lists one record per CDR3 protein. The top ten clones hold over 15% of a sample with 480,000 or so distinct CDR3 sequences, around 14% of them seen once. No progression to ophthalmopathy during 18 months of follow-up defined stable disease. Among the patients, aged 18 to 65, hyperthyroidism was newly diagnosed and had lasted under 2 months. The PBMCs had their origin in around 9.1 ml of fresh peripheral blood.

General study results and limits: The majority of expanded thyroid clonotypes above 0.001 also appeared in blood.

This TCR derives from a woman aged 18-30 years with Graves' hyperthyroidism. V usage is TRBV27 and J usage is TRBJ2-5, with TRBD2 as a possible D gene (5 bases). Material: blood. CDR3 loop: CASSFSSGGPGETQYF. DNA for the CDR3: TGTGCCAGCAGTTTTTCCAGCGGAGGCCCGGGGGAGACCCAGTACTTC.